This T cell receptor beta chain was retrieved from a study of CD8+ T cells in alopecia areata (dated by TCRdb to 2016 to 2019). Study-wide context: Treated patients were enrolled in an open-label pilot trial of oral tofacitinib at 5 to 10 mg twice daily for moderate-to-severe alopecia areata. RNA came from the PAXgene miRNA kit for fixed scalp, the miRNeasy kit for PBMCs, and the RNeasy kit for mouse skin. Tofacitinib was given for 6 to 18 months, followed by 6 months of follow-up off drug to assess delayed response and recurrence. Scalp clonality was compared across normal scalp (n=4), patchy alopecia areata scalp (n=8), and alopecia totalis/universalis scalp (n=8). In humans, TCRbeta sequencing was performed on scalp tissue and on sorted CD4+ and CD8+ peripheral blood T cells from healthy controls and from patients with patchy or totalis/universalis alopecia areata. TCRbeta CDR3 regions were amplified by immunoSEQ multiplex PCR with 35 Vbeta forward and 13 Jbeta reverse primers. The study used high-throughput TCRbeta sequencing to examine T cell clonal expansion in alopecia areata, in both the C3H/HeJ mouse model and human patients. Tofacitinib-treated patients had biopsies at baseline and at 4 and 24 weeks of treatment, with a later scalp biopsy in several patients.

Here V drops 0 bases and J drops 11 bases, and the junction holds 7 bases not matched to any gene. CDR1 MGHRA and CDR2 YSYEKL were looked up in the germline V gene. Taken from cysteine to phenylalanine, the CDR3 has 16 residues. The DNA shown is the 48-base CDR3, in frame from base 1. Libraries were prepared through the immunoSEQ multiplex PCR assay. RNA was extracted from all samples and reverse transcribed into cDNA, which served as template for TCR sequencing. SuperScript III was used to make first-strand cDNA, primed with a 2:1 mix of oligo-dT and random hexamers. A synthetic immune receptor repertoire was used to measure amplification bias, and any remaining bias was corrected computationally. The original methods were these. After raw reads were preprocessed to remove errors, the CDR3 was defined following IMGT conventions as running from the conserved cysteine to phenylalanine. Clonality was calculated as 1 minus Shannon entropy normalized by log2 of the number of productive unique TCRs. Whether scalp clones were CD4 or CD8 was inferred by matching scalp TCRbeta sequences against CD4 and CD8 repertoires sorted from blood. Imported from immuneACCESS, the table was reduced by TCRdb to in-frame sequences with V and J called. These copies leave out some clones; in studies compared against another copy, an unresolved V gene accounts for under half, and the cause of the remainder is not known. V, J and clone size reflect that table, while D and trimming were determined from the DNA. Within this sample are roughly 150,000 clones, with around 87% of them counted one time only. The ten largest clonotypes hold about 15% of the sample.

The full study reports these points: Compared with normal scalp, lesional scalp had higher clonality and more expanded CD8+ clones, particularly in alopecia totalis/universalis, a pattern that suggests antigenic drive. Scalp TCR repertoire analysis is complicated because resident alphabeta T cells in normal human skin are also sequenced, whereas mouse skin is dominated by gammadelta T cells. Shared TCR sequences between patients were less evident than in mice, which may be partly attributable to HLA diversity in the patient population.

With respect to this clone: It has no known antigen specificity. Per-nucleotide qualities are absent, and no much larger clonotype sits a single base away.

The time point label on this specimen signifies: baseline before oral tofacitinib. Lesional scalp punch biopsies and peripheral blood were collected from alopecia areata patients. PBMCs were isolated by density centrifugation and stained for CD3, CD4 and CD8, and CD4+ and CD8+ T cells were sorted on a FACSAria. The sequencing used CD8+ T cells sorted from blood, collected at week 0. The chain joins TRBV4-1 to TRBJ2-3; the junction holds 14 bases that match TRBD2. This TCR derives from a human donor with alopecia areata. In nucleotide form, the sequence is TGCGCCAGCAGCCAAGAACCGGGACTAGCGGGAGAGCGGCAGTATTTT. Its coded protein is CASSQEPGLAGERQYF.